Shown below are 17 T cell receptor beta chains from a single sample sequenced in a study of somatic mutations in cytotoxic T cells in rheumatoid arthritis. The assay was immunoSEQ multiplex PCR, and TCRdb's table has in-frame clones only and misses some. The table shows 5,500 or so clones, with 60% to 80% occurring only once. Source material: CD8+ T cells sorted from blood. The receptors originated from an adult with rheumatoid arthritis.

The chain employs TRBV4-1 and TRBJ2-3, with no clear D. Germline V gene lookup returns CDR1 MGHRA and CDR2 YSYEKL. V was pared by 1 base and J by 4 bases, with 15 bases between. This CDR3 has 16 residues. The CDR3 protein is CASSQGIDLPSDTQYF. The CDR3 nucleotides read TGCGCCAGCAGCCAAGGAATAGACCTCCCTTCAGATACGCAGTATTTT.

The V gene is TRBV6-1, the J gene TRBJ2-6; D gene uncertain. Per germline, CDR1 MNHNS and CDR2 SASEGT. V lost 7 bases and J lost 4, with 5 bases in between. The CDR3 is made up of 12 amino acids. CDR3 sequence reads: CASTSGANVLTF. For the CDR3, the DNA is TGTGCCAGCACGAGCGGGGCCAACGTCCTGACTTTC.

This clone was detected only a few times. This sequence joins TRBV5-1 and TRBJ1-2; 9 bases match TRBD1. Germline V gene lookup returns CDR1 SGHRS and CDR2 YFSETQ. This CDR3 has 16 residues. V shed 0 bases and J 6 bases; nucleotides not matched to a gene: 9. CDR3 nucleotide sequence: TGCGCCAGCAGCTTGGATCTGGGGGACAGGGTTAATGGCTACACCTTC. Translated: CASSLDLGDRVNGYTF.

V and J are TRBV7-9 and TRBJ1-2; 8 bases map to TRBD1. Losses at the gene ends were 5 bases for V and 0 bases for J; bases not matched to a gene: 8. This CDR3 has 16 amino acids. CDR1 and CDR2 (germline): SEHNR, FQNEAQ (reference sequence). The CDR3 DNA sequence: TGTGCCAGCAGCCACGGGACAGGACCAGCTAACTATGGCTACACCTTC. Its protein is CASSHGTGPANYGYTF.

This clone appeared a few times. V usage is TRBV15 and J usage is TRBJ2-5, with 9 bases aligning to TRBD1. The CDR3 is 15 residues long. The V gene end was trimmed by 2 bases and the J gene end by 2 bases; junction bases not matched to a gene: 3. From germline, CDR1 is LNHNV and CDR2 YYDKDF (reference sequence). As DNA, the CDR3 is TGTGCCACCAGCAGATGGGGACAGGGACAAGAGACCCAGTACTTC. This translates into CATSRWGQGQETQYF.

The rearrangement links TRBV28 to TRBJ2-3; 8 bases align to TRBD1. The V segment lost 3 bases and the J segment 2 bases; nucleotides outside the gene matches: 13. The CDR3 extends over 18 amino acids. In germline, CDR1 is MDHEN, CDR2 SYDVKM. The CDR3 here is CASSFSPGTGLYTDTQYF. In DNA, the CDR3 is TGTGCCAGCAGTTTCAGTCCCGGGACAGGCCTGTACACAGATACGCAGTATTTT.

V is TRBV5-4 and J is TRBJ2-7, with D uncertain. Per the germline V gene, CDR1 is SGHNT and CDR2 is YYREEE (reference sequence). V was clipped by 2 bases and J by 2 bases, with 11 bases between them. The CDR3 totals 14 residues. The CDR3 sequence is CASSFGESPYEQYF. The CDR3 bases are TGTGCCAGCAGCTTTGGAGAGTCCCCCTACGAGCAGTACTTC. The variable domain in full, completed from reference TRBV5-4 and TRBJ2-7, reads ETGVTQSPTHLIKTRGQQVTLRCSSQSGHNTVSWYQQALGQGPQFIFQYYREEENGRGNFPPRFSGLQFPNYSSELNVNALELDDSALYLCASSFGESPYEQYFGPGTRLTVT.

The rearrangement joins TRBV7-9 to TRBJ1-4; no definite D call. The CDR3 consists of 13 residues. CDR1 SEHNR and CDR2 FQNEAQ come from the germline V gene (reference sequence). CDR3 bases: TGTGCAACCGCCCCGGGGTTTAATGAAAAACTGTTTTTT. Its translation is CATAPGFNEKLFF.

The V call is TRBV7-8, the J call TRBJ1-2; D is undetermined. Per germline, CDR1 SGHVS and CDR2 FQNEAQ. Trimming took 2 bases from V and 1 from J, leaving 14 bases between them. The CDR3 contains 16 residues. CDR3 DNA sequence: TGTGCCAGCAGCTTACTTGCGACAACCTATAACTATGGCTACACCTTC. It translates to CASSLLATTYNYGYTF.

The V and J genes are TRBV6-1 and TRBJ2-7; 7 bases match TRBD1. V shed 4 bases, J shed 2 bases, and the junction held 5 bases outside the gene matches. This CDR3 contains 14 residues. The germline CDR1 and CDR2 sequences are MNHNS and SASEGT. For the CDR3, the DNA is TGTGCCAGCAGTGCCCGGGACAGACCCTACGAGCAGTACTTC. It yields the protein CASSARDRPYEQYF.

The CDR3 DNA is TGCAGCCTCCAGGATCCCTATGGCTACACCTTC. It is translated as CSLQDPYGYTF. This chain links TRBV29-1 with TRBJ1-2; D unclear. The V gene lost 8 bases and the J gene lost 4 bases, with 11 bases spanning the gap. This CDR3 region has 11 residues. Germline V gene data show CDR1 as SQVTM and CDR2 as ANQGSEA.

V and J are TRBV11-2 and TRBJ1-5, with D possibly being TRBD1 (5 bases). CDR1 and CDR2 (germline): SGHAT, FQNNGV. The V end lost 2 bases, the J end lost 4 bases, and 12 bases lay between the germline ends. The CDR3 spans 15 residues. The CDR3 loop reads CASSLSTAFNQPQHF. The DNA for the CDR3 is TGTGCCAGCAGCTTATCGACAGCTTTTAATCAGCCCCAGCATTTT.

This chain joins TRBV6-1 and TRBJ2-3; TRBD1 matches 7 bases. V lost 1 base and J lost 2; bases outside the gene matches: 3. Germline CDR1 is MNHNS and CDR2 is SASEGT. This CDR3 contains 15 residues. The CDR3 coding sequence is TGTGCCAGCAGTGAAGGAGGGGGCTACACAGATACGCAGTATTTT. Translating gives CASSEGGGYTDTQYF.

The genes are TRBV6-5 and TRBJ1-5; maybe TRBD1 (5 bases). This CDR3 is built from 15 residues. Germline V gene sequence: CDR1 MNHEY, CDR2 SVGAGI. V shed 2 bases and J shed 0 bases, with 8 bases lying between them. In DNA, the CDR3 is TGTGCCAGCAGTTACAACAGGTATAGCAATCAGCCCCAGCATTTT. The encoded protein is CASSYNRYSNQPQHF.

This clone was picked up one time. CDR3 residues: CASSSTGTPTYEQYF. The CDR3 DNA sequence: TGTGCCAGCAGCTCCACCGGGACCCCTACCTACGAGCAGTACTTC. The chain joins TRBV7-9 to TRBJ2-7, with D perhaps given as TRBD1 or TRBD2 (5 bases each). Per the germline V gene, CDR1 is SEHNR and CDR2 is FQNEAQ (reference sequence). Trimming took 4 bases from V and 2 from J, leaving 15 bases between them. This CDR3 has 15 residues.

The V and J genes are TRBV4-3 and TRBJ1-1; weak D call: TRBD1 (6 bases). The CDR3 extends over 16 amino acids. With 2 bases removed from V and 3 bases from J, the gap between germline ends came to 16 bases. CDR1 and CDR2 (germline): LGHNA, YSLEER. This CDR3 is CASSQSRGVEDTEAFF. CDR3 coding DNA: TGCGCCAGCAGCCAAAGCAGGGGAGTAGAGGACACTGAAGCTTTCTTT.

J is TRBJ2-5 and V is TRBV5-5; maybe TRBD2 (6 bases). The CDR3 length is 15 residues. From germline, CDR1 is SGHKS and CDR2 YYEKEE (reference sequence). V was cut by 2 bases and J by 2 bases, with 13 bases left in between. In DNA form, the CDR3 reads TGTGCCAGCAGCTTCCGGGACGGACTACAAGAGACCCAGTACTTC. Translated, it gives CASSFRDGLQETQYF.